The rows below give T cell receptor beta chains drawn from one sample of a study of CD8 T cells in Susac syndrome. In TCRdb, the immunoSEQ multiplex PCR reads were re-called with MiXCR into one record per CDR3 protein. The sample lists 120,000 or so distinct CDR3 sequences, more than 90% seen once, with about 0.2% in the top ten. The source material was CD8+ T cells from PBMCs. The receptors derive from a human donor with Susac syndrome. Each CDR3 is given with its conserved first and last residue. Rows may omit the clone size; those that give it use once, few, many or a size class.

TRBV7-9	NA	CASSSGPNPAFF
TRBV30	NA	CAWIGQGEQYF
TRBV29-1	NA	CSVEGRVGGNEQFF
TRBV27	NA	CASGFGYEQYF
TRBV6-6	NA	CASSPTGPGELFF
TRBV19	NA	CASSIGGSYEQYF
TRBV27	NA	CASSAHLAAMGEQFF
TRBV24-1	few	CATSDLKAVSYEQYF
TRBV7-3	NA	CASSSGGGEQFF
TRBV5-6	NA	CASSPLGQGTIYEQYF
TRBV18	NA	CASSGVTLSSGNTIYF
TRBV3-1	NA	CASSQDGLAGDSSRSYEQYF
TRBV6-5	NA	CASTPGASGYEQYF
TRBV6-1	NA	CASSEVGRDTEAFF
TRBV29-1	once	CSVTGTGYGYTF
TRBV2	NA	CASSDMGEQYF
TRBV30	NA	CAWSVSWGYGYTF
TRBV30	NA	CAWSSSGSAEQYF
TRBV30	NA	CAWSVQLAEETQYF
TRBV20-1	NA	CSAREEGSEETQYF
TRBV27	NA	CASSLMGGTYNEQFF
TRBV4-3	NA	CASSQEGGGSYNEQFF
TRBV27	NA	CASSWSGIDSNQPQHF
TRBV9	NA	CASSAPGTDPYEQYF
TRBV30	NA	CAFDGGGDTEQFF
TRBV19	NA	CASSISRPAYEQFF
TRBV20-1	NA	CSARVGTGTDTQYF
TRBV20-1	NA	CSARGTGDYEQYF
TRBV20-1	NA	CSATLGTISTDTQYF
TRBV13	NA	CASSSDRVPGAFF
TRBV7-9	NA	CASSLELAHNEQFF
TRBV19	NA	CASSGQGPHGTEAFF
TRBV7-8	NA	CASSQGTGSQPQHF
TRBV7-9	NA	CASSHVGRMDEQYF
TRBV6-1	once	CASTTGATEAFF
TRBV20-1	once	CSARETSGEATEQFF
TRBV15	NA	CATSRDFGTSSRHEQFF
TRBV7-9	NA	CASSSPRGAGETQYF
TRBV27	NA	CASRQGGNYGYTF
TRBV30	once	CAWSVLDRAQPQHF
TRBV10-3	once	CASRGIYGYTF
TRBV11-2	NA	CASSLVYSDVGSYEQYF
TRBV6-2/TRBV6-3	NA	CASSYSSQPDSYEQYF
TRBV4-1	NA	CASSRTQNQPQHF
TRBV9	NA	CASSGPLAGVIETQYF
TRBV9	NA	CASSVEGLRGYGYTF
TRBV30	NA	CAWSVYSDEQYF
TRBV4-2	NA	CASSRRLRLADNEQFF
TRBV20-1	NA	CSAETGTEETQYF
TRBV12-5	NA	CASGLEQTGQSRSEAFF
TRBV12-3/TRBV12-4	NA	CASSTTSNYGYTF
TRBV20-1	NA	CSARRTELEAFF
TRBV20-1	NA	CSAIRTGPANYGYTF
TRBV4-1	NA	CASSQDRGHTEAFF
TRBV6-4	NA	CASSAGQGETDTQYF
TRBV9	NA	CASSGGMRPEKLFF
TRBV6-5	NA	CASSDGQGDYEQYF